A selection of T cell receptor beta chains follows, all from one sample in a study of blood T cell repertoires in COVID-19. Measured with immunoSEQ multiplex PCR; TCRdb has only the in-frame clones, and not every one. The sample carries 350,000 to 400,000 clones, about 89% recorded once. Sequenced: PBMCs or T cells enriched from blood (not recorded which). The receptors come from a man aged 35-49 years in a cohort exposed to, infected with or recovered from COVID-19 (not recorded which). Both conserved end residues are part of each CDR3. The D gene is left open where the match is weak. Expanded clones get a size class; other rows say once, few or many, or leave the size out.

>-|TRBV19|-|TRBJ2-2
CASSIAANTGELFF
TGTGCCAGTAGTATAGCCGCGAACACCGGGGAGCTGTTTTTT
>-|TRBV2|-|TRBJ1-4
CARSREQNEKLFF
TGTGCCAGGAGTAGGGAGCAGAATGAAAAACTGTTTTTT
>TRBD2|TRBV29-1|-|TRBJ2-7
CSVLVAGASYEQYF
TGCAGCGTACTTGTAGCGGGAGCCTCCTACGAGCAGTACTTC
>TRBD2|TRBV6-5|once|TRBJ2-1
CASTGQAGGGYEQFF
TGTGCCAGCACGGGCCAAGCGGGAGGGGGCTATGAGCAGTTCTTC
>-|TRBV10-1|-|TRBJ1-2
CASSANRVYGYTF
TGCGCCAGCAGTGCGAATCGGGTTTATGGCTACACCTTC
>-|TRBV6-1|-|TRBJ2-1
CASSEALLGQLQFF
TGTGCCAGCAGTGAAGCGCTTCTGGGGCAGCTCCAGTTCTTC
>TRBD1|TRBV28|few|TRBJ1-1
CASSTGTVNTEAFF
TGTGCCAGCAGTACCGGGACAGTGAACACTGAAGCTTTCTTT
>-|TRBV5-6|-|TRBJ1-2
CASSLVSARAYGGYTF
TGTGCCAGCAGCTTGGTGTCGGCCAGGGCTTATGGTGGCTACACCTTC
>TRBD2|TRBV7-9|few|TRBJ2-7
CASSWGTSGRNSYEQYF
TGTGCCAGCAGCTGGGGGACCAGCGGGAGAAATAGCTACGAGCAGTACTTC
>-|TRBV7-9|-|TRBJ2-6
CASSLSQLAISGANVLTF
TGTGCCAGCAGCTTAAGTCAGCTAGCCATCTCTGGGGCCAACGTCCTGACTTTC
>-|TRBV30|few|TRBJ1-2
CAWSLGARGYTF
TGTGCCTGGAGTTTAGGGGCGCGAGGCTACACCTTC
>-|TRBV6-5|-|TRBJ1-1
CASRSGWKNTEAFF
TGTGCCAGCAGGTCAGGGTGGAAGAACACTGAAGCTTTCTTT
>TRBD1|TRBV4-1|-|TRBJ1-2
CASSSHRGTENYGYTF
TGCGCCAGCAGCTCGCACCGGGGGACAGAAAACTATGGCTACACCTTC
>-|TRBV28|-|TRBJ1-2
CASSLGREGYTF
TGTGCCAGCAGTTTAGGGAGGGAAGGCTACACCTTC
>-|TRBV7-9|-|TRBJ1-3
CASSLQGGNTIYF
TGTGCCAGCAGCTTACAGGGTGGAAACACCATATATTTT
>-|TRBV10-3|once|TRBJ2-7
CAISQIGGNYEQYF
TGTGCCATCAGTCAGATAGGGGGTAACTACGAGCAGTACTTC
>TRBD2|TRBV29-1|few|TRBJ2-1
CSVKGTSGMHNEQFF
TGCAGCGTTAAAGGGACTAGCGGGATGCACAATGAGCAGTTCTTC
>-|TRBV6-5|-|TRBJ1-1
CASSRSGENTEAFF
TGTGCCAGCAGCAGAAGCGGGGAGAACACTGAAGCTTTCTTT
>TRBD2|TRBV2|-|TRBJ2-5
CASSELAGGETQYF
TGTGCCAGCAGTGAACTAGCGGGAGGCGAGACCCAGTACTTC
>-|TRBV5-1|-|TRBJ2-7
CASSLQTGTHSSYEQYF
TGCGCCAGCAGTTTACAAACCGGGACACATTCCTCCTACGAGCAGTACTTC
>TRBD2|TRBV9|-|TRBJ2-5
CASSPRLAGGSETQYF
TGTGCCAGCAGCCCCCGACTAGCGGGAGGATCAGAGACCCAGTACTTC
>TRBD1|TRBV28|-|TRBJ1-2
CAITLTGSLGYTF
TGTGCCATCACATTGACAGGGTCGTTAGGCTACACCTTC
>-|TRBV27|once|TRBJ2-3
CASSPGGGLDTQYF
TGTGCCAGCAGCCCTGGGGGGGGCCTGGATACGCAGTATTTT
>TRBD1|TRBV7-6|-|TRBJ1-1
CASSSQGFTEAFF
TGTGCCAGCAGCTCACAGGGGTTCACTGAAGCTTTCTTT
>TRBD2|TRBV10-3|-|TRBJ2-1
CAISAPTEREVDEQFF
TGTGCCATCAGCGCCCCGACTGAGCGGGAGGTGGATGAGCAGTTCTTC
>TRBD1|TRBV27|-|TRBJ1-2
CASSFLGTDGYTF
TGTGCCAGCAGTTTTTTGGGGACAGATGGCTACACCTTC
>TRBD1|TRBV5-4|-|TRBJ1-1
CASSSKTGARWEAFF
TGTGCCAGCAGCTCAAAAACAGGGGCCCGCTGGGAAGCTTTCTTT
>-|TRBV18|-|TRBJ1-3
CASSRGNSGNTIYF
TGTGCCAGCTCACGAGGGAACTCTGGAAACACCATATATTTT
>-|TRBV10-1|-|TRBJ1-1
CASSEQVNTEAFF
TGCGCCAGCAGTGAACAGGTGAACACTGAAGCTTTCTTT
>-|TRBV11-2|-|TRBJ2-5
CASSLLASLQETQYF
TGTGCCAGCAGCTTATTGGCTAGCCTGCAAGAGACCCAGTACTTC
>-|TRBV28|-|TRBJ1-4
CASAPGGQGREKLFF
TGTGCCAGCGCCCCGGGTGGGCAGGGGCGGGAAAAACTGTTTTTT
>-|TRBV5-1|-|TRBJ2-7
CASSLDQGPLYEQYF
TGCGCCAGCAGCTTGGATCAGGGGCCTCTTTACGAGCAGTACTTC
>-|TRBV3-1/TRBV3-2|-|TRBJ1-2
CASSPGAAGYTF
TGTGCCAGCAGCCCAGGGGCGGCCGGCTACACCTTC
>-|TRBV10-3|-|TRBJ2-3
CAISQPSGSGTDTQYF
TGTGCCATCAGCCAACCTAGTGGGAGCGGCACAGATACGCAGTATTTT
>-|TRBV21-1|-|TRBJ2-6
CARRQGTCSGANVLTF
TGTGCCAGACGACAGGGAACCTGCTCTGGGGCCAACGTCCTGACTTTC